This T cell receptor beta chain was observed in a study of T cells in Graves' hyperthyroidism and ophthalmopathy. Points from the study as a whole: Among thyroid clonotypes expanded above 0.001, most also appeared in blood. The model foresaw ophthalmopathy a median around 6.4 months prior to onset.

The investigators amplified TCR beta CDR3 regions from RNA transcripts. In the first-round RT-PCR of the TCR CDR3, the HTBI primer set was used. TCRdb re-called the multiplex PCR reads with MiXCR, one entry per CDR3 protein. Seen here are fewer than 550,000 distinct CDR3 sequences, approximately 25% observed once, and the top ten hold roughly 10%. This clonotype was found many times. Its antigen is currently unknown. There are 13 residues in the CDR3. Germline V gene lookup returns CDR1 MDHEN and CDR2 SYDVKM. V shed 4 bases and J 6 bases; nucleotides not matched to a gene: 3. Criteria for exclusion of patients were uncontrolled infection, other autoimmune disease, pregnancy or lactation.

Input material: blood. The TCR comes from a woman in her 30s with Graves' ophthalmopathy. The chain couples TRBV28 to TRBJ1-2; TRBD1 matches 9 bases. The CDR3 DNA is TGTGCCAGCAGTTCCGGGACAGGGAATGGCTACACCTTC. This sequence encodes CASSSGTGNGYTF.